This T cell receptor beta chain originates from a study of T cells in Graves' hyperthyroidism and ophthalmopathy. Turning to the study itself: Peripheral blood was acquired at first diagnosis, ahead of any therapy whatsoever.

The CDR3 loop spans 18 amino acids. Germline CDR1 and CDR2: MNHEY and SMNVEV (reference sequence). The ends lost 6 bases at V and 6 bases at J; junction bases unmatched: 18. Ophthalmopathy cases met thresholds of Clinical Activity Score at least 3, NOSPECS grade at least 4 and duration under 3 months. RNA transcripts gave rise to amplified TCR beta CDR3 regions. First-round RT-PCR of the TCR CDR3 relied on the HTBI primer set. MiXCR, run by TCRdb on the multiplex PCR reads, gives a single entry per CDR3 protein. The sample yields hundreds of thousands of distinct CDR3 sequences, 20% to 25% seen once. The rearrangement uses TRBV27 and TRBJ2-3; TRBD2 matches 10 bases. The clonotype comes from a man younger than 40 with Graves' ophthalmopathy. Sequencing input: blood. CDR3 nucleotide sequence: TGTGCCAGCAGACCACTCGGACTAGCGGCCCCGGGGGGGGATACGCAGTATTTT. Translated, it gives CASRPLGLAAPGGDTQYF.